Reported below is one TCR beta chain. Trimming cost V 1 base and J 2 bases, with 16 bases left between them. The germline V gene has CDR1 SGHTA and CDR2 FQGTGA. The CDR3 is 17 residues long. Measured with immunoSEQ multiplex PCR; TCRdb has only the in-frame clones, and not every one. The repertoire holds some 200,000 clones, with about 91% as singletons. This specimen comes from a study of blood T cell repertoires in COVID-19. Sequenced material: PBMCs or T cells enriched from blood (not recorded which). This sequence joins TRBV7-3 and TRBJ2-3; TRBD2 might be the D (6 bases). The clonotype originates from a woman aged 18 to 35 who had recovered from COVID-19. The CDR3 protein is CASSLRSGRGYTDTQYF. The CDR3 nucleotides are TGTGCCAGCAGCTTAAGAAGCGGGCGGGGTTACACAGATACGCAGTATTTT.